This T cell receptor beta chain was captured by sequencing in a study of blood T cell repertoires in COVID-19. As for the study in general: Donors in the United States, Italy and Spain gave samples during acute or convalescent COVID-19. PBMCs, B-cell-depleted T cells, or T cells provided the cDNA or gDNA that made up the material.

Germline trimming cut 4 bases from V and 1 base from J; bases unmatched to any gene: 5. CDR3 length equals 15 residues. CDR1 is SGHDT and CDR2 is YYEEEE in the germline V gene. Original data processing: Reference gene primer amplification gave estimated nucleated cell counts. Here immunoSEQ multiplex PCR was the method, and the copy in TCRdb shows in-frame clones only, minus some. The V and J calls and clone size come from that table; D and trimming were worked out from the DNA. In the table there are approximately 210,000 clones, approximately 81% of which are singletons. Specimen: peripheral blood. This sequence was found in a woman aged 80 or older with acute or convalescent COVID-19. The chain recombines TRBV5-6 with TRBJ1-5; 7 nucleotides match TRBD1. The CDR3 reads CASSRQGVSNQPQHF. The CDR3 DNA is TGTGCCAGCAGCAGACAGGGAGTCAGCAATCAGCCCCAGCATTTT.